These T cell receptor beta chains were read from a single sample in a study of blood T cell repertoires in COVID-19. TCRdb keeps only in-frame clones here, not all; method: immunoSEQ multiplex PCR. Among more than 70,000 clones, approximately 86% were seen once, and the ten largest hold 0.95% to 1.5%. What was sequenced was peripheral blood. The receptors were sampled from a man older than 75 with active or convalescent COVID-19. The CDR3 runs from the conserved cysteine through the conserved F or W. D genes are given only for firm matches. Expanded clones are given a class, and other clones once, few, many or no size at all.

CASSPGRTEAFF TGTGCCAGCAGCCCGGGTAGAACTGAAGCTTTCTTT - TRBJ1-1 TRBV11-1 -
CASSQTLAGGNTGELFF TGCGCCAGCAGCCAAACCCTAGCGGGAGGCAACACCGGGGAGCTGTTTTTT - TRBJ2-2 TRBV4-1 TRBD2
CASRPLAYNEQFF TGTGCCAGCAGACCACTAGCGTACAATGAGCAGTTCTTC - TRBJ2-1 TRBV27 TRBD2
CASSLEGGIYEQYF TGTGCCAGCAGCTTAGAGGGGGGTATCTACGAGCAGTACTTC - TRBJ2-7 TRBV11-2 -
CASSQVLSRGLDEQYF TGCGCCAGCAGCCAAGTATTGAGCAGGGGCCTGGACGAGCAGTACTTC - TRBJ2-7 TRBV4-1 -
CASSYPQGIYYGYTF TGTGCCAGCAGCTACCCCCAGGGAATTTACTATGGCTACACCTTC - TRBJ1-2 TRBV6-5 -
CASSQNGQDYEQYF TGTGCCAGCTCCCAGAACGGACAAGACTACGAGCAGTACTTC - TRBJ2-7 TRBV18 -
CASSDLALQTSGYTF TGTGCCAGCAGTGACTTAGCCCTCCAGACCTCCGGCTACACCTTC - TRBJ1-2 TRBV2 -
CASSLEPGRMNTEAFF TGTGCCAGCAGCTTAGAGCCGGGAAGGATGAACACTGAAGCTTTCTTT few TRBJ1-1 TRBV7-6 -
CAISEAGSGNTIYF TGTGCCATCAGTGAAGCAGGGTCCGGAAACACCATATATTTT - TRBJ1-3 TRBV10-3 -
CATSDHGQGACQPQHF TGTGCCACCAGTGATCACGGACAGGGGGCATGTCAGCCCCAGCATTTT - TRBJ1-5 TRBV24-1 TRBD1
CASSRGQGGTGELFF TGTGCCAGTAGCCGCGGACAGGGCGGCACCGGGGAGCTGTTTTTT few TRBJ2-2 TRBV19 TRBD1
CASSPLGQDGKLFF TGTGCCAGCTCACCACTCGGACAGGACGGAAAACTGTTTTTT - TRBJ1-4 TRBV18 TRBD1
CASSQTITTGFSSYEQYF TGCGCCAGCAGCCAAACAATCACGACAGGCTTTAGCTCCTACGAGCAGTACTTC - TRBJ2-7 TRBV4-3 -
CASSQGGSEQFF TGTGCCAGCAGCCAAGGAGGGAGTGAGCAGTTCTTC - TRBJ2-1 TRBV3-1/TRBV3-2 -
CASSQGKGGYGYTF TGTGCCAGCAGCCAAGGGAAGGGAGGCTATGGCTACACCTTC - TRBJ1-2 TRBV3-1/TRBV3-2 -
CASSDRRTATNEKLFF TGTGCCAGCAGCGATAGGAGGACAGCAACTAATGAAAAACTGTTTTTT few TRBJ1-4 TRBV7-8 -
CASSLGLAGGPGQETQYF TGTGCTAGCAGCTTAGGACTAGCGGGAGGGCCTGGGCAAGAGACCCAGTACTTC - TRBJ2-5 TRBV7-7 TRBD2
CASSVGRLAGGIHNEQFF TGTGCCAGCAGCGTAGGCAGACTAGCGGGAGGGATACACAATGAGCAGTTCTTC - TRBJ2-1 TRBV9 TRBD2
CATSGNRGRDNEQFF TGTGCCACCAGCGGAAACAGGGGCAGGGACAATGAGCAGTTCTTC - TRBJ2-1 TRBV24-1 TRBD1
CASSVGPGGVYEQYF TGTGCCAGCAGCGTAGGACCAGGGGGCGTTTACGAGCAGTACTTC - TRBJ2-7 TRBV9 TRBD1
CASSSQPRNEQFF TGTGCCAGCAGTTCCCAGCCTAGGAATGAGCAGTTCTTC few TRBJ2-1 TRBV6-5 -
CASSPGVTYNEQFF TGTGCCAGCTCACCCGGGGTGACGTACAATGAGCAGTTCTTC - TRBJ2-1 TRBV18 -
CASTGQGLGETQYF TGCGCCAGCACGGGACAGGGGCTGGGGGAGACCCAGTACTTC once TRBJ2-5 TRBV5-1 TRBD1
CASSVGTGGRGIQYF TGTGCCAGCAGCGTAGGGACAGGGGGCCGGGGCATTCAGTACTTC - TRBJ2-4 TRBV7-2 TRBD1
CASSLAGLFSPLHF TGTGCCAGCAGTTTGGCAGGACTCTTTTCACCCCTCCACTTT - TRBJ1-6 TRBV28 -
CASSPGQIKNIQYF TGCGCCAGCAGCCCGGGACAGATAAAAAACATTCAGTACTTC - TRBJ2-4 TRBV5-1 TRBD1
CAWSVSQGTYTF TGTGCCTGGAGTGTAAGTCAGGGAACCTACACCTTC - TRBJ1-2 TRBV30 -
CATSRGGGFEQFF TGTGCCACCAGCAGAGGGGGAGGGTTCGAGCAGTTCTTC - TRBJ2-1 TRBV15 TRBD2
CASSLQASRAPQHF TGTGCCAGCAGCTTGCAGGCTTCGAGGGCGCCCCAGCATTTT - TRBJ1-5 TRBV5-6 -
CASSLEGSNEQFF TGTGCCAGCAGTTTGGAAGGGAGCAATGAGCAGTTCTTC medium-sized TRBJ2-1 TRBV27 -
CASSLEEGGTEAFF TGTGCCAGCAGCTTAGAAGAAGGGGGCACTGAAGCTTTCTTT - TRBJ1-1 TRBV7-9 -
CSVVEREEYEQFF TGCAGCGTTGTGGAGCGGGAGGAGTATGAGCAGTTCTTC - TRBJ2-1 TRBV29-1 TRBD2
CASSSTGQGGGYTF TGTGCCAGCAGTTCCACGGGACAGGGGGGTGGCTACACCTTC - TRBJ1-2 TRBV27 TRBD1
CASSLAGAGTSGSNEQFF TGTGCCAGCAGCCTAGCGGGGGCTGGGACTAGCGGGAGTAATGAGCAGTTCTTC - TRBJ2-1 TRBV7-9 TRBD2
CASSPNRILAGVRETQYF TGTGCCAGCAGCCCAAACCGTATACTAGCGGGAGTGCGAGAGACCCAGTACTTC - TRBJ2-5 TRBV7-6 TRBD2
CASSSLGQGVEQYF TGCGCCAGCAGCTCTCTAGGACAGGGTGTCGAGCAGTACTTC few TRBJ2-7 TRBV5-1 TRBD1
CATSSLTEKGKLFF TGTGCCACCAGCAGTTTGACAGAGAAAGGAAAACTGTTTTTT - TRBJ1-4 TRBV15 -
CASNDGAGNTIYF TGCGCCAGCAACGACGGAGCTGGGAACACCATATATTTT many TRBJ1-3 TRBV5-1 -
CASTLGGGNTEAFF TGTGCCAGCACCCTAGGGGGGGGGAACACTGAAGCTTTCTTT - TRBJ1-1 TRBV6-5 -
CASSLGGTGLEKLFF TGTGCCAGCAGCCTTGGGGGGACAGGGCTTGAAAAACTGTTTTTT - TRBJ1-4 TRBV7-6 TRBD1
CASSQASGSGEQYF TGTGCCAGCAGCCAAGCTAGCGGGAGCGGCGAGCAGTACTTC - TRBJ2-7 TRBV4-2 TRBD2
CASSPTSGSPFF TGTGCCAGCAGCCCGACTAGCGGGAGTCCGTTCTTC - TRBJ2-1 TRBV7-2 TRBD2
CSVEQGQRDGGQYF TGCAGCGTTGAACAGGGCCAGCGAGACGGTGGGCAGTACTTC - TRBJ2-5 TRBV29-1 -
CASSQAQGAGETQYF TGCGCCAGCAGCCAAGCACAGGGGGCTGGAGAGACCCAGTACTTC - TRBJ2-5 TRBV4-3 TRBD1
CASSARLGEQFF TGTGCCAGCAGCGCGCGGTTGGGTGAGCAGTTCTTC - TRBJ2-1 TRBV9 -
CASSLDLAGNTGELFF TGCGCCAGCAGCTTGGATCTTGCGGGGAACACCGGGGAGCTGTTTTTT - TRBJ2-2 TRBV5-1 -
CASSVGGHEQFF TGCGCCAGCAGTGTGGGGGGACATGAGCAGTTCTTC - TRBJ2-1 TRBV10-2 -